This TCR beta chain was sequenced in a study of immune cell composition in non-small cell lung cancer. CDR3 size: 14 residues. The germline V gene has CDR1 SQVTM and CDR2 ANQGSEA. Germline trimming cut 0 bases from V and 9 bases from J; bases unmatched to any gene: 6. Whole-study findings and limits: Overall clonality, unlike maximal tumour-associated clone frequency, did not predict TIL reactivity. Tumour TCR-beta clonality showed no significant link to smoking pack-years. It was not proven that tumour-reactive clones equal dominant tumour-associated clones.

The normal lung sample lay at least 3 cm, and maximally far, from the tumour. Comments on this clone: Its antigen is still unknown.

Produced via immunoSEQ multiplex PCR; TCRdb's table is partial and in-frame only. The profile shows about 5,900 clones, roughly 85% of them singletons. The sequence was obtained from a human donor with non-small cell lung cancer. The sequenced material came from non-adjacent lung tissue. V gene TRBV29-1 combines with J gene TRBJ2-1; 9 bases match TRBD2. The CDR3, as DNA: TGCAGCGTTGAAGAGGCGGGAGGGGTGAGTGAGCAGTTCTTC. It specifies CSVEEAGGVSEQFF.